Detailed here is one T cell receptor (beta chain). The CDR3 covers 14 residues. Germline CDR1 GTSNPN, CDR2 SVGIG (reference sequence). These data originate in a study of blood T cells in healthy people across ages. Together with a sample-barcoded 5' primer, a J-beta primer mix was included in a second PCR lasting roughly 6 to 12 cycles. Each CDR3 protein gets one entry after TCRdb re-called the 5' RACE reads with MiXCR. This table has fewer than 900,000 distinct CDR3 sequences, roughly two fifths appearing once. This chain uses TRBV30 with TRBJ2-5; 10 bases are shared with TRBD1. Matching the DNA end better, TRBJ2-7 makes the J call doubtful. The clonotype originates from a woman aged 55-69 years in good health. Input material: blood. The CDR3 DNA reads as TGTGCCTGGAGTCCAGGACAGGGGGGTTACGAGCAGTACTTC. It encodes CAWSPGQGGYEQYF.